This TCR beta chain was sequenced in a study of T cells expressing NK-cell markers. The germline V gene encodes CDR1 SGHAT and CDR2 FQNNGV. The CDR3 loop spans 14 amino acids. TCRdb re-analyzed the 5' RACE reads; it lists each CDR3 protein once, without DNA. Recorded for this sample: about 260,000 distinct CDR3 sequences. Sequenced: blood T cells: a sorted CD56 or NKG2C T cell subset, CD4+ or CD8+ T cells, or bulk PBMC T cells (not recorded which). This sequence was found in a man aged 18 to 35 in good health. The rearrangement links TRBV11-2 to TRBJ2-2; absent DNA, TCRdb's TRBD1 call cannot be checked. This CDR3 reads CASSLQTGSGELFF.